Sequencing of this T cell receptor (beta chain) was carried out in a study of tumour-infiltrating T cells in Burkitt lymphoma. About the study: Productive clonality predicted overall and progression-free survival.

Assay used: immunoSEQ multiplex PCR; TCRdb lists only in-frame clones, some missing. Of about 5,600 clones detected, about 16% appear once; the ten largest clones hold more than 13%. CDR3 length equals 12 residues. Germline V gene lookup returns CDR1 LNHDA and CDR2 SQIVND (reference sequence). The trim removed 3 bases at V and 8 bases at J, leaving 1 base unmatched. The sample was tumor tissue. The chain combines TRBV19 with TRBJ1-2, with 9 positions matching TRBD1. This receptor was identified in a human donor with diffuse large B-cell lymphoma. The DNA of the CDR3 is TGTGCCAGTAGTATTGGACAGGGGGGCTACACCTTC. Amino acids: CASSIGQGGYTF.